This is a list of T cell receptor beta chains from one sample in a study of cytomegalovirus exposure and HLA in healthy donors. Sequencing used immunoSEQ multiplex PCR; TCRdb keeps in-frame clones, though not all of them. Among 130,000 to 150,000 clones listed, about 78% were seen once. Sequenced material: PBMCs. The receptor set was obtained from a male donor in good health and CMV-seronegative. CDR3s include the opening cysteine and the closing phenylalanine or tryptophan. The D gene is left open where the match is weak. Rows may omit the clone size; those that give it use once, few, many or a size class.

J | V | D | size | length | DNA | CDR3
TRBJ2-7 | TRBV28 | TRBD2 | NA | 16 | TGTGCCAGCACCCAGGGTGGCACTAGCGGCTCCTACGAGCAGTACTTC | CASTQGGTSGSYEQYF
TRBJ2-7 | TRBV30 | TRBD2 | NA | 12 | TGTGCATGCGCGGGGGATTACTACGAGCAGTACTTC | CACAGDYYEQYF
TRBJ2-3 | TRBV30 | TRBD2 | NA | 14 | TGTGCCTGGAGCGGCGGGAGGGGCACAGATACGCAGTATTTT | CAWSGGRGTDTQYF
TRBJ2-1 | TRBV7-3 | TRBD2 | once | 16 | TGTGCCAGCAGCTTTCGGTGGACTAGCGGGGGCCATGAGCAGTTCTTC | CASSFRWTSGGHEQFF
TRBJ2-7 | TRBV29-1 | NA | NA | 11 | TGCAGCGCCAAGGACCGGGGCGAGCAGTACTTC | CSAKDRGEQYF
TRBJ1-5 | TRBV4-1 | TRBD1 | NA | 19 | TGCGCCAGCAGCCAACCCCCCGGGGGGACAGGGGTTGACAATCAGCCCCAGCATTTT | CASSQPPGGTGVDNQPQHF
TRBJ2-3 | TRBV12-5 | TRBD2 | few | 15 | TGTGCTAGTGGACGACTAGCGGGACTGACAGATACGCAGTATTTT | CASGRLAGLTDTQYF
TRBJ2-2 | TRBV7-3 | NA | NA | 13 | TGTGCCAGCAGCTTAGGGGCTAGCGGGGAGCTGTTTTTT | CASSLGASGELFF
TRBJ2-3 | TRBV27 | NA | few | 14 | TGTGCCAGCAGTGCCCCCAGGGTAAGGGATACGCAGTATTTT | CASSAPRVRDTQYF
TRBJ1-5 | TRBV23-1 | TRBD1 | NA | 15 | TGCGCCAGCAGTCGCGTCAGGGGGGTGAATCAGCCCCAGCATTTT | CASSRVRGVNQPQHF
TRBJ2-7 | TRBV19 | NA | few | 15 | TGTGCCAGTAGTATAGCGCTAAGCGGAGGCTACGAGCAGTACTTC | CASSIALSGGYEQYF
TRBJ1-3 | TRBV4-3 | NA | NA | 15 | TGCGCCAGCAGCCAAGTGGGGGGCTCTGGAAACACCATATATTTT | CASSQVGGSGNTIYF
TRBJ2-1 | TRBV7-2 | NA | NA | 11 | TGTGCCAGCAGCCAGATCAATGAGCAGTTCTTC | CASSQINEQFF
TRBJ1-3 | TRBV5-4 | TRBD1 | NA | 14 | TGTGCCAGCAGCAAAGACAGGGGTGGAAACACCATATATTTT | CASSKDRGGNTIYF
TRBJ2-3 | TRBV4-1 | TRBD2 | NA | 18 | TGCGCCAGCAGCCAAGAACCCCTCACTAGCGGGAGACCAGATACGCAGTATTTT | CASSQEPLTSGRPDTQYF
TRBJ2-5 | TRBV30 | NA | NA | 11 | TGTGCCTGGAGTCCCCTATTGGAGCAGTACTTC | CAWSPLLEQYF
TRBJ1-3 | TRBV2 | NA | NA | 19 | TGTGCCAGCAGTGGGGGGCTGGGGAGCCCGCCAAGATCTGGAAACACCATATATTTT | CASSGGLGSPPRSGNTIYF
TRBJ1-4 | TRBV30 | TRBD1 | NA | 15 | TGTGCCTGGAGTGTTCCGGGACAGCTTAATGAAAAACTGTTTTTT | CAWSVPGQLNEKLFF
TRBJ2-7 | TRBV27 | NA | NA | 14 | TGTGCCAGCAGTTTATCGAGGGGGTCCTACGAGCAGTACTTC | CASSLSRGSYEQYF
TRBJ2-5 | TRBV5-6 | NA | NA | 15 | TGTGCCAGCAGCTTGCTTGGCAGGGGCCAAGAGACCCAGTACTTC | CASSLLGRGQETQYF
TRBJ2-2 | TRBV7-9 | TRBD2 | NA | 17 | TGTGCCAGCGATCCGAGCGGGGGGCAAGCGAACACCGGGGAGCTGTTTTTT | CASDPSGGQANTGELFF
TRBJ2-2 | TRBV11-3 | TRBD1 | NA | 17 | TGTGCCAGCACTAAGATTACCGGGACAGGGAACACCGGGGAGCTGTTTTTT | CASTKITGTGNTGELFF
TRBJ1-5 | TRBV18 | TRBD1 | few | 12 | TGTGCCAGCTCGAACAGGGACAGTCCCCAGCATTTT | CASSNRDSPQHF
TRBJ1-1 | TRBV11-2 | NA | NA | 14 | TGTGCCAGCAGCTCCAGGGTCATGAACACTGAAGCTTTCTTT | CASSSRVMNTEAFF
TRBJ2-7 | TRBV30 | NA | NA | 15 | TGTGCCTGGAGTGGACCTCCTGGGGGGAACTACGAGCAGTACTTC | CAWSGPPGGNYEQYF
TRBJ2-7 | TRBV11-2 | TRBD2 | NA | 18 | TGTGCCAGCAGCTTAGATATTAGCGGGAGTTTTGGTGTGTACGAGCAGTACTTC | CASSLDISGSFGVYEQYF
TRBJ2-7 | TRBV4-1 | NA | NA | 15 | TGCGCCAGCAGCCCGGATACCGGGGTAGGGTACGAGCAGTACTTC | CASSPDTGVGYEQYF
TRBJ2-5 | TRBV19 | TRBD2 | NA | 16 | TGTGCCAGCGGGACTAGCGGGGGGGCCGTTGGAGAGACCCAGTACTTC | CASGTSGGAVGETQYF
TRBJ1-1 | TRBV4-1 | NA | NA | 15 | TGCGCCAGCAGCCTTTCCTCGACAGAGCACACTGAAGCTTTCTTT | CASSLSSTEHTEAFF